A selection of T cell receptor beta chains follows, all from one sample in a study of shared clonotypes between healthy human individuals. The table came from immunoSEQ multiplex PCR; TCRdb's copy has only in-frame clones and leaves some out. This table has 500,000 to 700,000 clones, about 95% appearing once. The specimen was naive CD8+ T cells sorted from blood. The receptors were gathered from a young woman in good health. CDR3s include the opening cysteine and the closing phenylalanine or tryptophan. Each record gives: J gene, V gene, D gene, clone size, CDR3 length, CDR3 DNA, CDR3 protein. D genes are given only for firm matches. Not all rows give a size; the values are once, few, many and, for expanded clones, a class.

TRBJ2-7 TRBV11-1 . . 13 TGTGCCAGCAGCTTCGGACTACCCTACGAGCAGTACTTC CASSFGLPYEQYF
TRBJ2-1 TRBV27 . . 13 TGTGCCAGCAGTGTAGGGGACCCTCGTAGCCAGTTCTTC CASSVGDPRSQFF
TRBJ2-1 TRBV5-6 TRBD2 . 18 TGTGCCAGCAGCCAGACTAGCGACCCCACGGAACAGGGCAATGAGCAGTTCTTC CASSQTSDPTEQGNEQFF
TRBJ1-1 TRBV9 . few 13 TGTGCCAGCGGGGACGAGGGATACACTGAAGCTTTCTTT CASGDEGYTEAFF
TRBJ2-5 TRBV7-9 . . 12 TGTGCCAGCAACGGGCCGGCGGAGACCCAGTACTTC CASNGPAETQYF
TRBJ2-7 TRBV6-6 . once 11 TGTGCCAGCAGGTCTAATAACGAGCAGTACTTC CASRSNNEQYF
TRBJ2-1 TRBV28 . . 10 TGTGCCAGCAGTTTTGTTGAGCAGTTCTTC CASSFVEQFF
TRBJ1-2 TRBV2 . . 12 TGTGCCAGCAGTGAGGTTCAGGGACCATCCACCTTC CASSEVQGPSTF
TRBJ2-7 TRBV30 . . 11 TGTGCCTGGAGTGACTCGGGGGGCCAGTACTTC CAWSDSGGQYF
TRBJ2-2 TRBV19 . . 15 TGTGCCAGTAGTATTATTGTGGGAAACACCGGGGAGCTGTTTTTT CASSIIVGNTGELFF
TRBJ1-2 TRBV20-1 . . 11 TGCAGTGCTAGAGATAACTATGGCTACACCTTC CSARDNYGYTF
TRBJ1-1 TRBV28 . . 16 TGTGCCAGCAGTTTAGCCCTCCGGACATCGGGCACTGAAGCTTTCTTT CASSLALRTSGTEAFF
TRBJ2-7 TRBV11-2 . . 13 TGTGCCAGCACCCGAGACAGTGACTACGAGCAGTACTTC CASTRDSDYEQYF
TRBJ1-5 TRBV27 . . 13 TGTGCCAGCAGCAATTCAGGGCCTCAGCCCCAGCATTTT CASSNSGPQPQHF
TRBJ2-1 TRBV19 . once 14 TGTGCCAGTAGTATAGGGCAGTTTGTCGATGAGCAGTTCTTC CASSIGQFVDEQFF
TRBJ1-2 TRBV5-6 TRBD1 . 15 TGTGCCAGCAGCTATGGGACAGGGGTTAACTATGGCTACACCTTC CASSYGTGVNYGYTF
TRBJ2-2 TRBV6-1 TRBD1 . 15 TGTGCCAGCAGTGAGGACAGGGGGTTGGGCGGGGAGCTGTTTTTT CASSEDRGLGGELFF
TRBJ2-1 TRBV28 . once 12 TGTGCCAGCAGCCTGATGGGGAATGAGCAGTTCTTC CASSLMGNEQFF
TRBJ2-7 TRBV29-1 TRBD1 . 15 TGCAGCGTTGAAAAGGGGGACAGGGGAGTATACGAGCAGTACTTC CSVEKGDRGVYEQYF
TRBJ2-1 TRBV5-1 TRBD1 . 15 TGCGCCAGCAGTCTGGCCGGGACAGGGTCCTATGAGCAGTTCTTC CASSLAGTGSYEQFF
TRBJ2-2 TRBV5-1 TRBD2 . 16 TGCGCCACACGCTTTGGGACTAGCCACCTCAAGGAGGAGCTGTTTTTT CATRFGTSHLKEELFF